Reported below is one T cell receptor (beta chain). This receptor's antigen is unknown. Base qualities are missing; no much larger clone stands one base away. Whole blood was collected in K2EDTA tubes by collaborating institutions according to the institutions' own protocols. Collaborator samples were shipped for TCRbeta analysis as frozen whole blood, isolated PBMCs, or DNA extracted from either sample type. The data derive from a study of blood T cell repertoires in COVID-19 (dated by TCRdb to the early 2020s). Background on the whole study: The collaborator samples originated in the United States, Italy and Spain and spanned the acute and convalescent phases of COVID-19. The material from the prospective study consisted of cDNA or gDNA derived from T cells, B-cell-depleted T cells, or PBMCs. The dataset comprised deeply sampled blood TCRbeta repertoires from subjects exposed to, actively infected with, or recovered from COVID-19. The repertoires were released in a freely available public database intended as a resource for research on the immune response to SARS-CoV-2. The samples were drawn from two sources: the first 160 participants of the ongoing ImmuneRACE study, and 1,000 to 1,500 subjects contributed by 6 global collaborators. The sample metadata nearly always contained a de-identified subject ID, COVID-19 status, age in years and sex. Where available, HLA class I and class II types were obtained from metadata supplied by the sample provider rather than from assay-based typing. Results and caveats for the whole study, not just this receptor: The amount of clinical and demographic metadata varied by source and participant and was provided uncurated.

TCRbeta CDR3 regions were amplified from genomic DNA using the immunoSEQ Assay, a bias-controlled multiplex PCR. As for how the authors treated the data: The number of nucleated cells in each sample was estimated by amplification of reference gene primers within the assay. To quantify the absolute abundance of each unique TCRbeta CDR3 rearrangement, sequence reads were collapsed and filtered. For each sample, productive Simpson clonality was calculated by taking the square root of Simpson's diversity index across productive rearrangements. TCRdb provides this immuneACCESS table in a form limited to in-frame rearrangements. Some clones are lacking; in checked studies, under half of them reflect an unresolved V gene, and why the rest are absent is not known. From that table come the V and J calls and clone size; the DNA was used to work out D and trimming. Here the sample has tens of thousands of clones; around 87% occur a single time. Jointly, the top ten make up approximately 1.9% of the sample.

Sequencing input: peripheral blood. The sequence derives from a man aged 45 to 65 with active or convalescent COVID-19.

The bases are TGTGCCAGCAGCCAAGATTGGTACTATGGGGAGCAGTACTTC. Translated, this is CASSQDWYYGEQYF. The chain is made from TRBV14 and TRBJ2-7; no D gene is confidently identified. According to the germline V gene, CDR1 reads SGHDN and CDR2 reads FVKESK. V loses 0 bases, J loses 7 bases, and the germline ends lie 13 bases apart. From its cysteine to its phenylalanine, the CDR3 spans 14 amino acids. The CDR3 DNA has 42 bases and is translated from base 1.